This TCR beta chain was sequenced during a study of blood T cell repertoires in COVID-19. About the research overall: Material from acute and convalescent COVID-19 was sourced from the United States, Italy and Spain. PBMCs, B-cell-depleted T cells, or T cells provided the cDNA or gDNA that made up the material.

CDR1 and CDR2 from the germline V gene are MNHEY and SVGAGI. The CDR3 sequence is 13 residues long. V gave up 7 bases and J gave up 11 bases, with 20 bases separating them. Original methodology: Quantification of nucleated cells was approximated via reference gene primer amplification. The protocol was immunoSEQ multiplex PCR, while the TCRdb copy is restricted to in-frame clones and leaves out a portion. That table furnishes V, J and clone size, whereas the DNA furnished D and trimming. The sample has approximately 31,000 clones; roughly 89% are singletons. The rearrangement uses TRBV6-5 and TRBJ1-1, with a possible D match to TRBD1 (6 bases). This sequence originates from a man of 80 years or more with acute or convalescent COVID-19. Sequencing used peripheral blood. In DNA form, the CDR3 reads TGTGCCAGCACCACAACCACAGGGACGGACGCTTTCTTT. It encodes CASTTTTGTDAFF.